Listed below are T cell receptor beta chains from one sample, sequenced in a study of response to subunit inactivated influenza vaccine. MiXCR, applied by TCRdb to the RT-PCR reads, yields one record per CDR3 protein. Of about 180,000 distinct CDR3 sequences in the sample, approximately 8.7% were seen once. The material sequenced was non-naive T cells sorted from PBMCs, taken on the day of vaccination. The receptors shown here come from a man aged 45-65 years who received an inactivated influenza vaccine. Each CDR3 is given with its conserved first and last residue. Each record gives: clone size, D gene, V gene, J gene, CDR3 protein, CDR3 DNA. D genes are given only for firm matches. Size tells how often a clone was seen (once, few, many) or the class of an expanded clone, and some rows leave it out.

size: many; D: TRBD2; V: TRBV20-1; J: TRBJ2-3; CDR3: CSAKPGLARDTQYF; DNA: TGCAGTGCTAAGCCGGGACTAGCGCGAGATACGCAGTATTTT
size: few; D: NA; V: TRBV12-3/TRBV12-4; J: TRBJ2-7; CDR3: CASSLGLALTF; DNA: TGTGCCAGCAGTTTGGGGCTAGCGTTAACCTTC
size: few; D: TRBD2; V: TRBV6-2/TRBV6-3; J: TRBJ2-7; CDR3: CASSYRSSGGPISYEQYF; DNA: TGTGCCAGCAGTTACCGGTCTAGCGGGGGGCCGATCTCCTACGAGCAGTACTTC
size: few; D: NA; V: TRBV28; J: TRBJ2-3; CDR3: CASSGPGGTLLGTDTQYF; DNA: TGTGCCAGCAGTGGGCCCGGAGGGACACTGTTGGGCACAGATACGCAGTATTTT
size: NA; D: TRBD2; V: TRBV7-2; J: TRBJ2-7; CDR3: CASSLEFGLAGGEQYF; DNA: TGTGCCAGCAGCTTAGAATTCGGGCTAGCGGGGGGAGAGCAGTACTTC
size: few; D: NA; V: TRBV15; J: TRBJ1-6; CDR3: CATSRDGNYNSPLHF; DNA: TGTGCCACCAGCAGAGACGGAAACTATAATTCACCCCTCCACTTT
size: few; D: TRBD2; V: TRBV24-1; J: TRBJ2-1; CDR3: CATEVAGGPYNEQFF; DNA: TGTGCCACGGAGGTAGCGGGAGGGCCCTACAATGAGCAGTTCTTC
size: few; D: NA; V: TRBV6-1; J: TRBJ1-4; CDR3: CASDRPAFPEKLFF; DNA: TGTGCCAGTGACCGACCCGCCTTCCCCGAAAAACTGTTTTTT
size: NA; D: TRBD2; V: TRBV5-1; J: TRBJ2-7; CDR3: CASSHYSGSAYEQYF; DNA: TGCGCCAGCAGCCACTATAGCGGGAGCGCCTACGAGCAGTACTTC
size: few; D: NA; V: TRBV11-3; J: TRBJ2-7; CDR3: CASSRVSPIRSYEQYF; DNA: TGTGCCAGCAGCCGCGTAAGTCCGATTCGGTCCTACGAGCAGTACTTC
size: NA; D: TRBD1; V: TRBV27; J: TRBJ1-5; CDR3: CATRPGQSNQPQHF; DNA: TGTGCCACCCGACCGGGACAGAGCAATCAGCCCCAGCATTTT